This T cell receptor (beta chain) was retrieved from a study of neurological immune-mediated disorders. The CDR3 is 19 amino acids. The germline gives CDR1 SGHTA, CDR2 FQGNSA. J gave up 4 bases and V 4 bases, and 16 bases lay outside the gene matches. This clonotype was counted ten times or more. The cDNA came from 5'RACE, which used 10-nucleotide random UMIs. TCRdb used MiXCR to reprocess the 5' RACE reads, holding one entry per CDR3 protein. The sample includes fewer than 20,000 distinct CDR3 sequences, approximately 14% seen only once; the top ten take roughly an eighth. The chain couples TRBV7-2 to TRBJ2-3; 11 bases are a match to TRBD1. The sequenced sample was PBMCs. The sequence was obtained from a man aged 60 to 75 with HTLV-1-associated myelopathy (HAM/TSP). The CDR3 sequence is CASSSRPGQGARWADTQYF. CDR3 in DNA: TGTGCCAGCAGCTCCCGACCTGGACAGGGGGCGCGGTGGGCAGATACGCAGTATTTT.